This entry is about one TCR beta chain. CDR1 MNHNS and CDR2 SASEGT come from the germline V gene. This CDR3 has 13 residues. V gave up 7 bases and J gave up 1 base, with 10 bases separating them. The sample is drawn from a study of T cell changes during pregnancy in multiple sclerosis. The table came from immunoSEQ multiplex PCR; TCRdb's copy has only in-frame clones and leaves some out. This table has some 52,000 clones, around 92% appearing once. The clonotype comes from a female donor with multiple sclerosis, enrolled in a pregnancy study. Specimen: CD4+ T cells from peripheral blood mononuclear cells, collected in the third trimester of pregnancy. The chain links TRBV6-1 to TRBJ2-5, with unresolved D. Here the CDR3 DNA reads TGTGCCAGCACCGTGGCCAGCCAAGAGACCCAGTACTTC. It codes for CASTVASQETQYF.